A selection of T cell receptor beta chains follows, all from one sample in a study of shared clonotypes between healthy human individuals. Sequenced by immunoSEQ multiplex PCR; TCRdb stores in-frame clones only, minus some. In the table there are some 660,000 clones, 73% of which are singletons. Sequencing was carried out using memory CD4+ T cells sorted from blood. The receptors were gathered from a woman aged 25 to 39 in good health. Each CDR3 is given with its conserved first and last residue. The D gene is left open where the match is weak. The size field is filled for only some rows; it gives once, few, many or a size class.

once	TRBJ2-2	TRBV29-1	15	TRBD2	CSVRVAGLNTGELFF	TGCAGCGTTAGAGTAGCGGGCCTGAACACCGGGGAGCTGTTTTTT
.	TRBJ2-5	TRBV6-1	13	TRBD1	CASSRDRDETQYF	TGTGCCAGCAGCCGTGACAGGGATGAGACCCAGTACTTC
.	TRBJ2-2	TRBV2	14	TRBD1	CASSLQGVTGELFF	TGTGCCAGCAGCCTACAGGGGGTGACCGGGGAGCTGTTTTTT
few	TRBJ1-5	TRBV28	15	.	CASSFPGASNQPQHF	TGTGCCAGCAGTTTCCCCGGGGCTAGCAATCAGCCCCAGCATTTT
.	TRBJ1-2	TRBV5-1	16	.	CASSWGVNPANYGYTF	TGCGCCAGCAGCTGGGGGGTGAACCCAGCTAACTATGGCTACACCTTC
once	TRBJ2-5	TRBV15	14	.	CATSRGAGQETQYF	TGTGCCACCAGCAGAGGGGCGGGACAAGAGACCCAGTACTTC
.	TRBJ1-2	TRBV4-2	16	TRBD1	CASSHGDDRGIYGYTF	TGTGCCAGCAGTCATGGTGACGACAGGGGGATCTATGGCTACACCTTC
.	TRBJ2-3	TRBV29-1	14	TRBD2	CSVVNSGRSDTQYF	TGCAGCGTTGTGAATAGCGGGAGATCGGATACGCAGTATTTT
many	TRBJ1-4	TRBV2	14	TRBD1	CASSDRTGLEKLFF	TGTGCCAGCAGTGACCGGACAGGGTTGGAAAAACTGTTTTTT
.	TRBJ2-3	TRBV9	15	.	CASSLGTEGTDTQYF	TGTGCCAGCAGCCTTGGGACGGAGGGCACAGATACGCAGTATTTT
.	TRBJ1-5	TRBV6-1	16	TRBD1	CASSATTGVKNQPQHF	TGTGCCAGCAGTGCCACGACAGGGGTCAAAAATCAGCCCCAGCATTTT
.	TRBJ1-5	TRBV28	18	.	CASSPSVLRGGVNQPQHF	TGTGCCAGCAGCCCTTCCGTCCTTAGAGGGGGAGTCAATCAGCCCCAGCATTTT